This is a list of T cell receptor beta chains from one sample in a study of blood T cell repertoires in COVID-19. The data were produced by immunoSEQ multiplex PCR, yet TCRdb's version contains in-frame clones alone and is incomplete. The sample yields roughly 200,000 clones, more than 60% seen once. The sample consisted of peripheral blood. The receptors originated from a man in his forties or fifties who had recovered from COVID-19. CDR3s include the opening cysteine and the closing phenylalanine or tryptophan. The D gene is left open where the match is weak. Size is omitted from some rows. Given values are once, few, many or a class for expanded clones.

>12|few|TRBV9|TRBJ1-1|TRBD1
CASRADRGQAFF
TGTGCCAGCAGGGCGGACAGGGGGCAAGCTTTCTTT
>13|NA|TRBV28|TRBJ1-2|NA
CASSLTGNYGYTF
TGTGCCAGCAGTTTAACAGGGAACTATGGCTACACCTTC
>15|NA|TRBV18|TRBJ2-3|TRBD1
CASSPSRGGADTQYF
TGTGCCAGCTCACCTTCCAGAGGGGGCGCAGATACGCAGTATTTT
>17|NA|TRBV5-4|TRBJ1-6|NA
CASSAGVRGSYNSPLHF
TGTGCCAGCAGTGCAGGGGTTCGCGGCTCCTATAATTCACCCCTCCACTTT
>14|NA|TRBV5-1|TRBJ1-6|NA
CASSYNQGDSPLHF
TGCGCCAGCAGCTACAACCAAGGGGATTCACCCCTCCACTTT
>14|NA|TRBV11-3|TRBJ1-1|NA
CASSGGGEDPEAFF
TGTGCCAGCAGCGGGGGGGGCGAGGACCCTGAAGCTTTCTTT
>13|NA|TRBV19|TRBJ2-6|NA
CASRSSGANVLTF
TGTGCCAGCAGAAGCTCTGGGGCCAACGTCCTGACTTTC
>15|NA|TRBV6-5|TRBJ2-7|NA
CASSYSTGAFYEQYF
TGTGCCAGCAGTTACTCGACAGGAGCCTTCTACGAGCAGTACTTC
>15|NA|TRBV12-5|TRBJ2-3|TRBD1
CASGPGQGESDTQYF
TGTGCTAGTGGGCCGGGACAGGGGGAATCAGATACGCAGTATTTT
>14|NA|TRBV28|TRBJ1-2|NA
CASRVRTAGYGYTF
TGTGCCAGCAGGGTTAGGACGGCGGGCTATGGCTACACCTTC
>16|NA|TRBV5-4|TRBJ1-2|NA
CASSLALEAINYGYTF
TGTGCCAGCAGCTTGGCCCTTGAGGCGATCAACTATGGCTACACCTTC
>15|many|TRBV7-2|TRBJ1-5|NA
CASSPNAADYQPQHF
TGTGCCAGCAGCCCAAATGCGGCAGACTATCAGCCCCAGCATTTT
>14|NA|TRBV6-5|TRBJ1-5|TRBD1
CASSQQGGDQPQHF
TGTGCCAGCAGTCAACAGGGGGGCGATCAGCCCCAGCATTTT
>14|NA|TRBV21-1|TRBJ2-7|NA
CASSKGQIYYEQYF
TGTGCCAGCAGCAAAGGTCAAATCTACTACGAGCAGTACTTC
>12|NA|TRBV2|TRBJ1-2|NA
CAGAIQGAGYTF
TGTGCCGGAGCAATACAGGGTGCTGGCTACACCTTC
>13|few|TRBV27|TRBJ2-7|TRBD1
CASRGQGNYEQYF
TGTGCCAGCAGGGGACAGGGAAACTACGAGCAGTACTTC
>14|NA|TRBV28|TRBJ2-7|TRBD1
CASSESGQGRSQYF
TGTGCCAGCAGCGAGTCCGGACAGGGCCGGTCTCAGTACTTC
>15|NA|TRBV3-1/TRBV3-2|TRBJ2-7|TRBD2
CASSQDWGGSYEQYF
TGTGCCAGCAGCCAAGATTGGGGGGGCTCCTACGAGCAGTACTTC
>16|NA|TRBV24-1|TRBJ2-5|TRBD1
CATSDSRTGFRETQYF
TGTGCCACCAGTGACAGCAGGACAGGGTTTAGAGAGACCCAGTACTTC
>13|NA|TRBV29-1|TRBJ1-1|TRBD1
CSVKGQGATEAFF
TGCAGCGTTAAGGGACAGGGGGCGACTGAAGCTTTCTTT
>14|NA|TRBV29-1|TRBJ1-2|TRBD1
CSVLLTGAFYGYTF
TGCAGCGTTCTTTTAACAGGGGCGTTTTATGGCTACACCTTC
>15|NA|TRBV21-1|TRBJ2-6|NA
CASSAQGSGANVLTF
TGTGCCAGCAGCGCTCAGGGTTCTGGGGCCAACGTCCTGACTTTC
>14|few|TRBV3-1/TRBV3-2|TRBJ2-5|NA
CASSHELVQETQYF
TGTGCCAGCAGCCATGAACTCGTACAAGAGACCCAGTACTTC
>17|NA|TRBV6-6|TRBJ2-7|TRBD2
CASNRPVTLAGEDEQYF
TGTGCCAGCAATCGCCCCGTTACCTTAGCGGGAGAGGACGAGCAGTACTTC
>15|once|TRBV4-1|TRBJ2-1|TRBD1
CASSRWQGAVNEQFF
TGCGCCAGCAGCCGGTGGCAGGGGGCAGTTAATGAGCAGTTCTTC
>17|NA|TRBV27|TRBJ2-4|TRBD1
CASSLRPGQGAKNIQYF
TGTGCCAGCAGTCTCAGACCGGGACAGGGGGCCAAAAACATTCAGTACTTC
>16|NA|TRBV6-1|TRBJ2-7|NA
CASSERSGGTVYEQYF
TGTGCCAGCAGTGAAAGATCGGGCGGGACAGTATACGAGCAGTACTTC
>12|NA|TRBV2|TRBJ2-3|NA
CASSGGGDTQYF
TGTGCCAGCAGTGGGGGGGGCGATACGCAGTATTTT
>13|NA|TRBV19|TRBJ1-2|NA
CASRTEPNYGYTF
TGTGCCAGCAGGACAGAGCCTAACTATGGCTACACCTTC
>13|NA|TRBV2|TRBJ1-2|TRBD1
CARLGQGAWGYTF
TGTGCCAGGCTAGGACAGGGGGCGTGGGGCTACACCTTC
>15|NA|TRBV10-3|TRBJ2-5|TRBD2
CAISKTSGVEETQYF
TGTGCCATCAGCAAGACTAGCGGAGTGGAGGAGACCCAGTACTTC
>13|NA|TRBV30|TRBJ1-1|TRBD1
CAWGQGGNTEAFF
TGTGCCTGGGGACAGGGGGGTAACACTGAAGCTTTCTTT
>15|once|TRBV11-2|TRBJ1-2|TRBD1
CASSLGQGGNYGYTF
TGTGCCAGCAGCTTAGGACAGGGGGGCAACTATGGCTACACCTTC
>14|NA|TRBV19|TRBJ2-5|NA
CASTSQVAGETQYF
TGTGCCAGTACCTCGCAAGTCGCCGGGGAGACCCAGTACTTC
>16|NA|TRBV2|TRBJ1-1|NA
CASSFGQYPSNTEAFF
TGTGCCAGCAGTTTTGGACAGTACCCATCGAACACTGAAGCTTTCTTT
>13|NA|TRBV29-1|TRBJ2-7|NA
CSVEDAGTHEQYF
TGCAGCGTTGAAGATGCGGGTACCCACGAGCAGTACTTC
>14|NA|TRBV6-4|TRBJ2-3|TRBD2
CASSALASTDTQYF
TGTGCCAGCAGTGCACTAGCGTCGACAGATACGCAGTATTTT
>21|NA|TRBV10-3|TRBJ2-6|TRBD2
CAISEFRGAGLQSSGANVLTF
TGTGCCATCAGTGAATTTCGAGGGGCGGGACTACAAAGCTCTGGGGCCAACGTCCTGACTTTC
>15|NA|TRBV5-4|TRBJ2-7|TRBD1
CASSRRTGATHEQYF
TGTGCCAGCAGCAGACGGACAGGGGCCACCCACGAGCAGTACTTC
>16|NA|TRBV4-3|TRBJ2-7|NA
CASSQDRSAGSYEQYF
TGCGCCAGCAGCCAAGATCGATCGGCGGGCTCCTACGAGCAGTACTTC
>13|NA|TRBV27|TRBJ2-5|NA
CASSLAARGTQYF
TGTGCCAGCAGTTTAGCAGCTCGGGGGACCCAGTACTTC
>14|NA|TRBV28|TRBJ2-1|TRBD2
CASSGGILYNEQFF
TGTGCCAGCAGCGGGGGGATTTTATACAATGAGCAGTTCTTC
>14|few|TRBV4-2|TRBJ1-6|TRBD1
CASSLTGGNSPLHF
TGTGCCAGCAGCCTGACAGGGGGAAATTCACCCCTCCACTTT
>14|NA|TRBV20-1|TRBJ1-2|NA
CSASLGGGLASYTF
TGCAGTGCTAGTTTGGGGGGGGGCCTGGCTAGCTACACCTTC
>14|once|TRBV18|TRBJ2-7|TRBD2
CASSPKRGDDEQYF
TGTGCCAGCTCCCCTAAACGGGGGGATGACGAGCAGTACTTC
>14|NA|TRBV7-3|TRBJ2-1|NA
CASSLAASLYEQFF
TGTGCCAGCAGCTTAGCGGCTAGTCTCTATGAGCAGTTCTTC
>13|NA|TRBV11-3|TRBJ2-1|NA
CASSLDGGDEQFF
TGTGCCAGCAGCTTAGACGGAGGTGATGAGCAGTTCTTC
>11|NA|TRBV20-1|TRBJ2-5|NA
CSLAGQETQYF
TGCAGTTTAGCCGGTCAAGAGACCCAGTACTTC
>13|NA|TRBV4-2|TRBJ2-1|NA
CASSPRSSNEQFF
TGTGCCAGCAGCCCACGGAGTTCGAATGAGCAGTTCTTC
>14|NA|TRBV10-3|TRBJ2-5|NA
CAISDGSSRETQYF
TGTGCCATCAGTGATGGGTCCTCTAGGGAGACCCAGTACTTC
>19|NA|TRBV9|TRBJ2-1|TRBD2
CASSVQPLLAGLSYNEQFF
TGTGCCAGCAGCGTCCAGCCCTTGTTAGCGGGATTATCCTACAATGAGCAGTTCTTC
>13|few|TRBV2|TRBJ1-2|TRBD1
CASSLQGAGGYTF
TGTGCCAGCAGCCTACAGGGGGCGGGTGGCTACACCTTC
>16|NA|TRBV28|TRBJ2-7|TRBD1
CASIQSGQGMSHEQYF
TGTGCCAGCATCCAATCGGGACAGGGGATGTCTCACGAGCAGTACTTC
>15|NA|TRBV11-2|TRBJ1-5|TRBD1
CASSLQGISNQPQHF
TGTGCCAGCAGTCTACAGGGGATTAGCAATCAGCCCCAGCATTTT
>14|NA|TRBV6-1|TRBJ2-7|NA
CASSDRDTDYEQYF
TGTGCCAGCAGTGACCGGGACACCGACTACGAGCAGTACTTC
>13|NA|TRBV12-3/TRBV12-4|TRBJ2-7|TRBD1
CATSLAGGREQYF
TGTGCCACCTCGTTGGCAGGGGGCCGCGAGCAGTACTTC
>15|NA|TRBV27|TRBJ1-1|TRBD1
CASSLDRVENTEAFF
TGTGCCAGCAGTCTGGACAGGGTGGAGAACACTGAAGCTTTCTTT
>15|NA|TRBV27|TRBJ2-7|TRBD2
CASSLGAREGYEQYF
TGTGCCAGCAGTTTAGGGGCCCGGGAGGGTTACGAGCAGTACTTC